This TCR beta chain came from a study of T-cell reconstitution after alpha-beta-depleted transplantation in children (dated by TCRdb to 2016 to 2017). Study-level background: T-cell immune reconstitution after TCRalphabeta/CD19-depleted allogeneic hematopoietic cell transplantation in children was quantitatively tracked in the study by means of TCR repertoire profiling.

Compared with germline, V lacks 6 bases and J lacks 3 bases; bases without a gene match: 2. CDR1 and CDR2, looked up from the germline V gene, are ENHRY and SYGVKD. From the cysteine up to the phenylalanine, the CDR3 has a length of 13 residues. Kept here is only the CDR3 DNA, which spans 39 bases and is read in frame from base 1. Receptors were amplified or captured by PCR. The instrument was an Illumina HiSeq 2500. Molecular barcoding was employed in the preparation of TCR libraries, with unique molecular identifiers being used to normalize TCRbeta repertoire quantification. Through fastp at Q25 and MiXCR, TCRdb rebuilt clones from the public reads, retaining in-frame beta chains. Rows matching on CDR3 protein sequence are summarized as one entry with the most common DNA and genes. Recorded for this sample are 200,000 to 300,000 distinct CDR3 sequences; more than 10% of them occurred a single time. The top ten clones comprise approximately 2.9% of the sample.

This clonotype was detected ten times or more. Its target antigen remains unknown. No per-base quality is available; no much larger clone lies one base away. This chain is built from TRBV10-3 and TRBJ2-3, with 8 bases in between that match TRBD1. The input for sequencing was PBMCs from the stem cell graft donor, taken from the stem cell graft. The TCR was taken from a human donor who donated a stem cell graft to a child with acute lymphoblastic leukemia. The encoded CDR3 is CAISYRGTDTQYF. The bases are TGTGCCATCAGCTACAGGGGGACAGATACGCAGTATTTT.